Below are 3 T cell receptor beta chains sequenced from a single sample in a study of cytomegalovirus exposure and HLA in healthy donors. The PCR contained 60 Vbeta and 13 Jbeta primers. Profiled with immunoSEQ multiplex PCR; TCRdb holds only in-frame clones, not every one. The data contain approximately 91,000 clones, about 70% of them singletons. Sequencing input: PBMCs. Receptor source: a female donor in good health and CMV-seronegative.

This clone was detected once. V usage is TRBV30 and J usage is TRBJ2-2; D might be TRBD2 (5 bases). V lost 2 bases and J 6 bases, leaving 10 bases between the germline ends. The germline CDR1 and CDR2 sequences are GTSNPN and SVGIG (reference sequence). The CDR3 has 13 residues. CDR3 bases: TGTGCCTGGAGTTATTACGGGGCCGGGGAGCTGTTTTTT. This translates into CAWSYYGAGELFF.

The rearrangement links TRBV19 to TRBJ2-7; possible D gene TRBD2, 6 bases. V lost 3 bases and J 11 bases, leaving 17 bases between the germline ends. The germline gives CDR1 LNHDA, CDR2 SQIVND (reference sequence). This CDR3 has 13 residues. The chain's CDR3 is CASSMGSGRGEYF. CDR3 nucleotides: TGTGCCAGTAGTATGGGGAGCGGGCGTGGCGAGTACTTC.

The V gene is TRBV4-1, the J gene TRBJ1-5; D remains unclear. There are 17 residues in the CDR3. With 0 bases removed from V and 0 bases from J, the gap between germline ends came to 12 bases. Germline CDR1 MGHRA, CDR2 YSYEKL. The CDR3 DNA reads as TGCGCCAGCAGCCAAGAAGGAGGCGGATATAGCAATCAGCCCCAGCATTTT. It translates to CASSQEGGGYSNQPQHF.